The source of this T cell receptor beta chain is a study of blood T cell repertoires in COVID-19 (dated by TCRdb to the early 2020s). As for the study more broadly: The collaborator samples originated in the United States, Italy and Spain and spanned the acute and convalescent phases of COVID-19. The prospective study material was composed of cDNA or gDNA derived from T cells, B-cell-depleted T cells, or PBMCs. Subjects who had been exposed to COVID-19, were actively infected with it, or had recovered from it provided the deeply sampled blood TCRbeta repertoires that made up the dataset. The repertoires were made available in a free public database intended to serve as a resource for research on the immune response to SARS-CoV-2. Samples came from the ongoing ImmuneRACE study (first 160 participants) plus 1,254 subjects from 6 global collaborators. The sample metadata nearly always contained a de-identified subject ID, COVID-19 status, age in years and sex. Where available, HLA class I and class II types were taken from metadata supplied by the sample provider and were not determined by assay-based typing.

The count of this clone is one. Its antigen remains undetermined. No base qualities exist here, and no much larger clone lies one base off it. The immunoSEQ Assay, a bias-controlled multiplex PCR, was used to amplify TCRbeta CDR3 regions from genomic DNA. The original methods were these. The number of nucleated cells in each sample was estimated by amplification of reference gene primers within the assay. Sequence reads were collapsed and filtered to measure the absolute abundance of every unique TCRbeta CDR3 rearrangement. For each sample, productive Simpson clonality was calculated as the square root of Simpson's diversity index over productive rearrangements. Entries here come from immuneACCESS through TCRdb and include only in-frame sequences with V and J called. Some clones fail to appear in such tables; in the studies checked, an unresolved V gene covers under half of the shortfall, and the cause of the remainder is unknown. V and J calls and clone size are given by that table; D and trimming were obtained from the DNA. The sample profile shows over 130,000 clones; about three quarters of them were found once. The top ten clones comprise 3.5% to 5.5% of the sample.

The collaborating institutions used their own protocols to collect whole blood in K2EDTA tubes. For TCRbeta analysis, collaborators shipped samples in one of three forms: frozen whole blood, isolated PBMCs, or DNA extracted from either of those sample types. The study at large found these results: The quantity of clinical and demographic metadata differed by source and by participant and was supplied without curation.

Its CDR3 holds 17 amino acids, cysteine through phenylalanine. The CDR3 DNA has 51 bases and is translated from base 1. Compared with germline, V lacks 5 bases and J lacks 0 bases; bases without a gene match: 10. From the germline V gene (reference sequence), CDR1 is LNHDA and CDR2 is SQIVND. This receptor was identified in a woman aged 80 or over with active or convalescent COVID-19. In this chain, TRBV19 is recombined with TRBJ2-1; the central 7 bases match TRBD1. Sequenced input: peripheral blood. CDR3 reads: CASSENRGPSSYNEQFF. The nucleotide sequence is given as TGTGCCAGTAGTGAAAACAGGGGTCCGAGCTCCTACAATGAGCAGTTCTTC. Extended through the reference TRBV19 and TRBJ2-1 proteins, this CDR3 yields the full variable domain: DGGITQSPKYLFRKEGQNVTLSCEQNLNHDAMYWYRQDPGQGLRLIYYSQIVNDFQKGDIAEGYSVSREKKESFPLTVTSAQKNPTAFYLCASSENRGPSSYNEQFFGPGTRLTVL.